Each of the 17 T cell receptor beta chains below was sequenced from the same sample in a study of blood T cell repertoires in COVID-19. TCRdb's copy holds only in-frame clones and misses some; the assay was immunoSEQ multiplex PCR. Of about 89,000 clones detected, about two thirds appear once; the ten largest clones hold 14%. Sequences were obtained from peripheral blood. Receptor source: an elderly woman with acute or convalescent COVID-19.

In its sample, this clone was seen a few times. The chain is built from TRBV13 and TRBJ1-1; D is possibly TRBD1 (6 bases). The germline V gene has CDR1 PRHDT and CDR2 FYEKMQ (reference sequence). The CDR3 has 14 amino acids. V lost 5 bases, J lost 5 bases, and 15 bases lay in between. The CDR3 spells CASSVYRDGTEAFF. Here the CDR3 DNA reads TGTGCCAGCAGCGTCTACAGGGATGGAACTGAAGCTTTCTTT.

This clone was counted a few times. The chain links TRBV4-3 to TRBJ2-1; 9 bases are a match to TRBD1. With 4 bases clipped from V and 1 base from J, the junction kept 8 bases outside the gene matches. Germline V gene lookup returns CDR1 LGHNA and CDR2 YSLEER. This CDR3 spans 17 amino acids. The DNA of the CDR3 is TGCGCCAGCAGCCCTGCTCCCGGGACAGGGTCCTACAATGAGCAGTTCTTC. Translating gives CASSPAPGTGSYNEQFF.

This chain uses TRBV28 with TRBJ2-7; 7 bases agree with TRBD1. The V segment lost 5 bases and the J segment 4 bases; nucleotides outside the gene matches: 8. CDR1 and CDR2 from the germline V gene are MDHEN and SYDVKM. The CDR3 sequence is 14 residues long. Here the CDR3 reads CASSTSGTDYEQYF. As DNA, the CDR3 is TGTGCCAGCAGTACCTCCGGGACAGATTACGAGCAGTACTTC. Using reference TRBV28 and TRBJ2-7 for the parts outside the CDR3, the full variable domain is DVKVTQSSRYLVKRTGEKVFLECVQDMDHENMFWYRQDPGLGLRLIYFSYDVKMKEKGDIPEGYSVSREKKERFSLILESASTNQTSMYLCASSTSGTDYEQYFGPGTRLTVT.

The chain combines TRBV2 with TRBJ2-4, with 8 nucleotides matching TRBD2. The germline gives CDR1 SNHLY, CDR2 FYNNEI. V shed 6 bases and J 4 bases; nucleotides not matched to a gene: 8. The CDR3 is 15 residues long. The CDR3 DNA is TGTGCCAGCAGGGCCGCCGGGGGGGCAAAAAACATTCAGTACTTC. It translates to CASRAAGGAKNIQYF.

CDR3 amino acids: CASSYPEWGWTEAFF. The CDR3 bases are TGTGCCAGCAGTTACCCCGAGTGGGGCTGGACTGAAGCTTTCTTT. V is TRBV6-2 or TRBV6-3 and J is TRBJ1-1; D perhaps matches TRBD1 (5 bases). CDR3 length: 15 amino acids. Germline CDR1 and CDR2: MNHEY and SVGEGT. V gave up 2 bases and J gave up 5 bases, with 15 bases separating them.

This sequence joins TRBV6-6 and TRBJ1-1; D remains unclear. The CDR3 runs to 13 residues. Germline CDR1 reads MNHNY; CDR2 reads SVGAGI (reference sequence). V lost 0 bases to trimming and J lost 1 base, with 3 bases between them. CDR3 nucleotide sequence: TGTGCCAGCAGTTACTCTAGGAACACTGAAGCTTTCTTT. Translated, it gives CASSYSRNTEAFF.

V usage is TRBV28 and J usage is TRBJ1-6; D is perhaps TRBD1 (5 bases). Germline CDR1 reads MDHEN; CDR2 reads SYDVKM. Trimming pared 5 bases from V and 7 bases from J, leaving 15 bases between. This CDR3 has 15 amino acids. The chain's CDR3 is CASSNWGVGNSPLHF. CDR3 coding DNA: TGTGCCAGCAGTAATTGGGGCGTCGGAAATTCACCCCTCCACTTT. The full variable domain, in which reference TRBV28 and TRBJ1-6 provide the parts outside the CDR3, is DVKVTQSSRYLVKRTGEKVFLECVQDMDHENMFWYRQDPGLGLRLIYFSYDVKMKEKGDIPEGYSVSREKKERFSLILESASTNQTSMYLCASSNWGVGNSPLHFGNGTRLTVT.

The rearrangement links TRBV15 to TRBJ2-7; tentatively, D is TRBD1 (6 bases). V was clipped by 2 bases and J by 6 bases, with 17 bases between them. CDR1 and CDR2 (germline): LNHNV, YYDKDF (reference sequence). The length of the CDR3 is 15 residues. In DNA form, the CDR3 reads TGTGCCACCAGCAGATATGCGGACAGAGGACGCGAGCAGTACTTC. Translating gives CATSRYADRGREQYF.

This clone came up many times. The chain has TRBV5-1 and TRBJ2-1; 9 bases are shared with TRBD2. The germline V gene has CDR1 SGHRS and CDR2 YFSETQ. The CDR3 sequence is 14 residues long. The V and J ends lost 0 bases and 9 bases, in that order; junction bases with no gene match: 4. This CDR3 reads CASSLGGGAREQFF. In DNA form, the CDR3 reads TGCGCCAGCAGCTTGGGCGGGGGGGCCCGTGAGCAGTTCTTC.

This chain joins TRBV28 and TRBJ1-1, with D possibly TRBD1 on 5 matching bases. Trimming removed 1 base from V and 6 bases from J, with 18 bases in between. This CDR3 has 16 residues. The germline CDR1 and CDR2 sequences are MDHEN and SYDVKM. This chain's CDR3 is CASSLFGGRTHAEAFF. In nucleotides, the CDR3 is TGTGCCAGCAGTTTATTTGGGGGGAGGACTCATGCTGAAGCTTTCTTT.

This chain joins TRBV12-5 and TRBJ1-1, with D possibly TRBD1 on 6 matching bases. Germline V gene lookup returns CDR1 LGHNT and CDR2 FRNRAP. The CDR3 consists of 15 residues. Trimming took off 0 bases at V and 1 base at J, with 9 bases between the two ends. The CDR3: CASGLVAGENTEAFF. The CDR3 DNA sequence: TGTGCTAGTGGTTTGGTAGCAGGGGAGAACACTGAAGCTTTCTTT. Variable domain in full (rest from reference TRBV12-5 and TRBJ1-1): DARVTQTPRHKVTEMGQEVTMRCQPILGHNTVFWYRQTMMQGLELLAYFRNRAPLDDSGMPKDRFSAEMPDATLATLKIQPSEPRDSAVYFCASGLVAGENTEAFFGQGTRLTVV.

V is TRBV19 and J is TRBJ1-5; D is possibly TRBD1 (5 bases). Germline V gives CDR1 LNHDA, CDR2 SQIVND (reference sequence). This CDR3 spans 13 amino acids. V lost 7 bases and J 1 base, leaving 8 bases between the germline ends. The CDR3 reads CASNRWSNQPQHF. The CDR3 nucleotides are TGTGCCAGTAACAGGTGGAGCAATCAGCCCCAGCATTTT.

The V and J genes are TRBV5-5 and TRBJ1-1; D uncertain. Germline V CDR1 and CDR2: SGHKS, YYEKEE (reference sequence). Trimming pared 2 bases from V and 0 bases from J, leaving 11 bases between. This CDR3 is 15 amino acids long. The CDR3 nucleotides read TGTGCCAGCAGCTTCTCAACAGCCATGAACACTGAAGCTTTCTTT. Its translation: CASSFSTAMNTEAFF.

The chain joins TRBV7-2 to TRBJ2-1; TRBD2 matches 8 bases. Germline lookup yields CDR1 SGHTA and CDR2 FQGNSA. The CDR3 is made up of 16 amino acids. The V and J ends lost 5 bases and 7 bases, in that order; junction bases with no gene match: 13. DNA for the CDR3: TGTGCCAGCAGCCCTAGCCCTCGGGGGGGCCAGAATGAGCAGTTCTTC. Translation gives CASSPSPRGGQNEQFF.

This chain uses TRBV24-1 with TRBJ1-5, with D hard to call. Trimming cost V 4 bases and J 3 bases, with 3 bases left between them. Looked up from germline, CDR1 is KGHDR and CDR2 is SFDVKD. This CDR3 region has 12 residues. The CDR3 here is CATSDLNQPQHF. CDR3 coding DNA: TGTGCCACCAGTGACCTCAATCAGCCCCAGCATTTT.

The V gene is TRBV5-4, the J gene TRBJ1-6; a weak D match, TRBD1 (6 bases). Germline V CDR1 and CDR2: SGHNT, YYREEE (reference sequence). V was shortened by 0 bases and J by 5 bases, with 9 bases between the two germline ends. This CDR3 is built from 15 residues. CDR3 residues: CASSLGQGNNSPLHF. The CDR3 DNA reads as TGTGCCAGCAGCTTGGGGCAGGGGAATAATTCACCCCTCCACTTT.

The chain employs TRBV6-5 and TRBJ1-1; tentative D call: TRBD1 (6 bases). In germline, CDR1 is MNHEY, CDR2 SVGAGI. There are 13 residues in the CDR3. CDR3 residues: CAVVGDRLGKAFF. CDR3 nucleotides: TGTGCTGTGGTCGGCGACAGGTTGGGGAAAGCTTTCTTT.